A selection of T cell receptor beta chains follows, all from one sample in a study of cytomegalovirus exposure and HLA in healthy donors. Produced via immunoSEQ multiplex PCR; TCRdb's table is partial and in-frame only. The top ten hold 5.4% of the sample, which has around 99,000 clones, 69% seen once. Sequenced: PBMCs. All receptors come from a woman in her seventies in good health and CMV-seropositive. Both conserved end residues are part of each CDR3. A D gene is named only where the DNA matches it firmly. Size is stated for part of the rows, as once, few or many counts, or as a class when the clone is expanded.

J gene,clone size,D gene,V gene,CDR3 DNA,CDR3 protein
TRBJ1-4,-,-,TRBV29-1,TGCAGCGTCGGAGGGGCGGATGAAAAACTGTTTTTT,CSVGGADEKLFF
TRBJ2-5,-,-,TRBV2,TGTGCCAGCAGCCCGGGACTTCAAGAGACCCAGTACTTC,CASSPGLQETQYF
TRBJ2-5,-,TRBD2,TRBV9,TGTGCCAGCAGCCTGGGACTACCTCAAGAGACCCAGTACTTC,CASSLGLPQETQYF
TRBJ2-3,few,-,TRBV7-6,TGTGCCAGCAGCCAGTCGGGTGAATGGGTACCAGATACGCAGTATTTT,CASSQSGEWVPDTQYF
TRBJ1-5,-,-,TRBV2,TGTGCCAGCAGGGCCCTGGGCCTTAGCAATCAGCCCCAGCATTTT,CASRALGLSNQPQHF
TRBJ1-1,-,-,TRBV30,TGTGCCTGGAGGGACAGTTGGGTCACTGAAGCTTTCTTT,CAWRDSWVTEAFF
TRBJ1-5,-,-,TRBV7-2,TGTGCCAGCAGCCTCGGGAAGGATCAGCATTTT,CASSLGKDQHF
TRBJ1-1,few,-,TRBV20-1,TGCAGTGCCAAGCAGGGGTCTGAAGCTTTCTTT,CSAKQGSEAFF
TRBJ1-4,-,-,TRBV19,TGTGCCAGTAAGGCGAGGCAGTCAATGGAAAAACTGTTTTTT,CASKARQSMEKLFF
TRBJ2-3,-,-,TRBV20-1,TGCAGTGCTAGACACACAGATACGCAGTATTTT,CSARHTDTQYF
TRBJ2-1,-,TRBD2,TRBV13,TGTGCCTCCTATTCCGGGACTAGCGGGGGGGGCACCTACAATGAGCAGTTCTTC,CASYSGTSGGGTYNEQFF
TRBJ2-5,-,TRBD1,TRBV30,TGTGCCTGGGGGACAGGGAGGGCCTCCAGGGAGACCCAGTACTTC,CAWGTGRASRETQYF
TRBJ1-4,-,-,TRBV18,TGTGCCAGCTCACCAGAGATCGCCGCTAATGAAAAACTGTTTTTT,CASSPEIAANEKLFF
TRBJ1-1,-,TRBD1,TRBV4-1,TGCGCCAGCAGCCGTTCTTTACCTGGACAGGGAGGGATGGGCACTGAAGCTTTCTTT,CASSRSLPGQGGMGTEAFF
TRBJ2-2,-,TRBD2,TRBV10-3,TGTGCCATTGCGGGGGGGCGAGTCGGGGAGCTGTTTTTT,CAIAGGRVGELFF
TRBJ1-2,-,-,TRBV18,TGTGCCAGCTCACCGGACAGCAACTATGGCTACACCTTC,CASSPDSNYGYTF
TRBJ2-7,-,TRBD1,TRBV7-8,TGTGCCAGCAGCCCCCACCGAGACAGGGTGAGCGAGCAGTACTTC,CASSPHRDRVSEQYF
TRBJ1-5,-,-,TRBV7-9,TGTGCCAGCAGCTTACGAGAGTATCAGCCCCAGCATTTT,CASSLREYQPQHF
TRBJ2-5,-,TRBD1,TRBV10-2,TGCGCCAGCAGTCTGGACAGGGTGCAAGAGACCCAGTACTTC,CASSLDRVQETQYF
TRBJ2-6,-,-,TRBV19,TGTGCCAGTAGTATCTCACGGTCCTCTGGGGCCAACGTCCTGACTTTC,CASSISRSSGANVLTF
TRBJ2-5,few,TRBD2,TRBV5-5,TGTGCCAGCATCGGACTAGCGGAGACCCAGTACTTC,CASIGLAETQYF
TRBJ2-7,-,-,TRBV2,TGTGCCAGCAGTGAAGCGGTAGAGTTTGAGCAGTACTTC,CASSEAVEFEQYF
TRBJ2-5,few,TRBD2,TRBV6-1,TGTGCCGCGACGGGGGGAGGCGCCGGGGAAACCCAGTACTTC,CAATGGGAGETQYF
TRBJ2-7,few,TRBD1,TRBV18,TGTGCCAGCTCCCCTGGACAGGGGGCCACCTACGAGCAGTACTTC,CASSPGQGATYEQYF
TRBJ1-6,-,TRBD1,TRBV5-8,TGTGCCAGCAGCCGAAAACGGACAGGGTGGGATTCACCCCTCCACTTT,CASSRKRTGWDSPLHF
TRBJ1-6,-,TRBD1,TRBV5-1,TGCGCCAGCAGCCAAGGGACAGGGGTATCACCCCTCCACTTT,CASSQGTGVSPLHF
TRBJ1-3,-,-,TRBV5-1,TGCGCCAGCAGTCCGGACACCACAATTGGAAACACCATATATTTT,CASSPDTTIGNTIYF
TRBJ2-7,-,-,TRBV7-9,TGTGCCAGCAGTCCCGGGCACCTAAGGGGCTACGAGCAGTACTTC,CASSPGHLRGYEQYF
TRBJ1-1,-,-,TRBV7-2,TGTGCCAGCAGTACAGTTGAAGCTTTCTTT,CASSTVEAFF
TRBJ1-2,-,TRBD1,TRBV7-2,TGTGCCAGCAGCTTAGACCTAGGACAGGGGACCCATGGCTACACCTTC,CASSLDLGQGTHGYTF
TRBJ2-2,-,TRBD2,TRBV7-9,TGTGCCAGCAGCTTCCTGACTAGCGGGGGTGTCGGGGAGCTGTTTTTT,CASSFLTSGGVGELFF
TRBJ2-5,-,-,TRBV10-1,TGCGCCAGCAGTGCAGCGGGAGAGACCCAGTACTTC,CASSAAGETQYF
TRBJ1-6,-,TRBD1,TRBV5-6,TGTGCCAGCAGCTTTTCGGACAGGGATTCACCCCTCCACTTT,CASSFSDRDSPLHF
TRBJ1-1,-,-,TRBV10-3,TGTGCCATCAGTGAGGAACCAGGGGCGAACACTGAAGCTTTCTTT,CAISEEPGANTEAFF
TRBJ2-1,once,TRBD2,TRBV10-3,TGTGCCACCTCCGCAGGCGGGGGAGGTTACAATGAGCAGTTCTTC,CATSAGGGGYNEQFF
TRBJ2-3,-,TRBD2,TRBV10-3,TGTGCCATCAGTGACGGTCTAGCGGGGATCCAGTATTTT,CAISDGLAGIQYF
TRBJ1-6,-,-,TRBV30,TGTGCCTGGACACAGAAGAGCTCCTATAATTCACCCCTCCACTTT,CAWTQKSSYNSPLHF
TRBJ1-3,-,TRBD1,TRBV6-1,TGTGCCAGCAGTGCTCTTGGACAGGGATCTGGAAACACCATATATTTT,CASSALGQGSGNTIYF
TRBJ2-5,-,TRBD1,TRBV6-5,TGTGCCAGCAGCCCCGGGACAGGGGTTCCGAAGACCCAGTACTTC,CASSPGTGVPKTQYF
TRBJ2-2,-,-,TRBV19,TGTGCCAGTAGTATAGGTTGGACTGGGAACACCGGGGAGCTGTTTTTT,CASSIGWTGNTGELFF
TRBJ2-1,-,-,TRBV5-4,TGTGCCAGCAGCTTATGGGGGCCCTACAATGAGCAGTTCTTC,CASSLWGPYNEQFF